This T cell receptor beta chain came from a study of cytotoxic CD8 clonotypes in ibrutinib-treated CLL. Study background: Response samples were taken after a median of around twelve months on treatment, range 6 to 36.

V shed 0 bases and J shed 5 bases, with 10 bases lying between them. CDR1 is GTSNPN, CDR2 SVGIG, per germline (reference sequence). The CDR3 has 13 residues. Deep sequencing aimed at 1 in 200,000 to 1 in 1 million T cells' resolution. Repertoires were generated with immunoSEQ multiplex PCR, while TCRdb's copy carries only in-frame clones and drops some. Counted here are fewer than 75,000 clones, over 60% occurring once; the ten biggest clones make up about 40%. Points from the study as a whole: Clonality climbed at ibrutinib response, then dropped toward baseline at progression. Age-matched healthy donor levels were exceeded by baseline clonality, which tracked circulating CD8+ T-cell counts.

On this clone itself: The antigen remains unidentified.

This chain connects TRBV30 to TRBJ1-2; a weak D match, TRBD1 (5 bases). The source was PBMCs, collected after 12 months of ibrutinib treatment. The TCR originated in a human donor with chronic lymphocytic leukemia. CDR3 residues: CAWSVRASYGYTF. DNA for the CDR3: TGTGCCTGGAGTGTCAGGGCCTCGTATGGCTACACCTTC.